This paragraph covers one TCR beta chain sequence. These data come from a study of metastatic and nonmetastatic thyroid tumors. TCRdb used MiXCR to call clones anew from the PCR reads. The sample has over 25,000 clones, under 4.5% seen once. The CDR3 consists of 15 residues. The germline CDR1 and CDR2 sequences are MNHNS and SASEGT. V dropped 2 bases and J dropped 3; count of bases not matched to a gene: 2. Until they underwent thyroid surgery, no patient had received any treatment. This sequence joins TRBV6-1 and TRBJ2-1; 9 bases line up with TRBD2. The receptor was isolated from a female donor with papillary thyroid cancer or a benign thyroid nodule (not recorded which). Some clones in this sample may be carry-over from other donors' samples. The source material was blood. The CDR3 region has the DNA TGTGCCAGCAGTGAACAGACTAGCGGCTACAATGAGCAGTTCTTC. Translated, it gives CASSEQTSGYNEQFF.